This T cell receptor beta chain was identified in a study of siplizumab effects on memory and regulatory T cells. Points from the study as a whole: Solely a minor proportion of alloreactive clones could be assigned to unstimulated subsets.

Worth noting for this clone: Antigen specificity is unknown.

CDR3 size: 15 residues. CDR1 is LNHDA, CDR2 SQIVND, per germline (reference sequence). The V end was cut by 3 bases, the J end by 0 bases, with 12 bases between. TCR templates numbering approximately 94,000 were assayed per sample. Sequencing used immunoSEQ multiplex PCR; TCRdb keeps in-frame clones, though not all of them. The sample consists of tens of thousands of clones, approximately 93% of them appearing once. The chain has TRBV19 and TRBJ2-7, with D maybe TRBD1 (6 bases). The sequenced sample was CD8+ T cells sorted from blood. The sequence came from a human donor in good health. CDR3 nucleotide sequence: TGTGCCAGTAGTATGAGGGACACCTCCTCCTACGAGCAGTACTTC. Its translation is CASSMRDTSSYEQYF.